The clone carrying this T cell receptor (beta chain) appeared many times. Investigators prepared the TCR beta libraries by applying iRepertoire HTBI primers and Arm-PCR of CDR3 regions. TCRdb ran MiXCR on the multiplex PCR reads and lists one entry per CDR3 protein. The sample carries 400,000 to 500,000 distinct CDR3 sequences, 15% recorded once. The data stem from a study of regulatory T cells in long-lasting Graves disease. Specified time point: newly diagnosed GD, antithyroid drugs for less than 3 months. PBMC-extracted RNA yielded the TCR library. These sequences were also reported in another study, on T cells in Graves' hyperthyroidism and ophthalmopathy.

This TCR was recovered from a young woman with Graves disease. This specimen was peripheral blood mononuclear cells (PBMCs), taken at new diagnosis, from a patient treated with antithyroid drugs.

The CDR3 reads CASSLGHNQPQHF. The DNA for the CDR3 is TGTGCCAGCAGTTTGGGACACAATCAGCCCCAGCATTTT. The J gene is TRBJ1-5, the V gene TRBV28, with TRBD1 as a possible D gene (6 bases). This CDR3 is built from 13 residues. The germline CDR1 and CDR2 sequences are MDHEN and SYDVKM. Trimming took off 3 bases at V and 3 bases at J, with 6 bases between the two ends.